Each of the 18 T cell receptor beta chains below was sequenced from the same sample in a study of response to subunit inactivated influenza vaccine. Each CDR3 protein is one row after TCRdb ran MiXCR on the RT-PCR reads. The sample yields about 800,000 distinct CDR3 sequences, 20% to 25% seen once. Sequenced material: PBMCs from blood, taken around 5 days after vaccination. The receptors were gathered from a man aged 45-65 years who received an inactivated influenza vaccine.

This clonotype was recorded at least ten times. The V and J genes are TRBV20-1 and TRBJ2-3; 10 bases fit TRBD2. Germline V gene lookup returns CDR1 DFQATT and CDR2 SNEGSKA (reference sequence). V shed 3 bases, J shed 1 base, and the junction held 1 base outside the gene matches. CDR3 length: 14 residues. As DNA, the CDR3 is TGCAGTGCTAGGAGCGGGGGGGGCACAGATACGCAGTATTTT. Protein: CSARSGGGTDTQYF.

The CDR3 here is CASRITLRAEKLFF. CDR3 sequence (DNA): TGTGCCAGCAGGATAACCCTCAGGGCCGAAAAACTGTTTTTT. This rearrangement joins TRBV2 to TRBJ1-4, with D tentatively TRBD1 (5 bases). From germline, CDR1 is SNHLY and CDR2 FYNNEI. The CDR3 runs to 14 residues. Trimming stripped 6 bases from V and 8 bases from J, with 16 bases between. Together with reference TRBV2 and TRBJ1-4, the CDR3 gives the full variable domain: EPEVTQTPSHQVTQMGQEVILRCVPISNHLYFYWYRQILGQKVEFLVSFYNNEISEKSEIFDDQFSVERPDGSNFTLKIRSTKLEDSAMYFCASRITLRAEKLFFGSGTQLSVL.

The J gene is TRBJ2-7, the V gene TRBV7-2; a possible D gene is TRBD1 (5 bases). The CDR3 covers 16 residues. From germline, CDR1 is SGHTA and CDR2 FQGNSA. The V gene lost 1 base and the J gene lost 2 bases, with 15 bases spanning the gap. The CDR3 coding sequence is TGTGCCAGCAGCTTAGGTTCCCTGGGGCAGCCCTACGAGCAGTACTTC. It yields the protein CASSLGSLGQPYEQYF.

This clonotype has ten or more counts. The chain combines TRBV29-1 with TRBJ2-1, with D perhaps assigned TRBD1 or TRBD2 (5 bases each). The V gene lost 2 bases and the J gene lost 1 base, with 18 bases spanning the gap. Per the germline V gene, CDR1 is SQVTM and CDR2 is ANQGSEA. The CDR3 length is 17 residues. CDR3 nucleotides: TGCAGCGTTGAAAAGGTGCAGGGTAGGAGGTCCTACAATGAGCAGTTCTTC. The encoded protein is CSVEKVQGRRSYNEQFF.

V and J are TRBV20-1 and TRBJ2-2; D call uncertain. V lost 0 bases, J lost 1 base, and 9 bases lay in between. This CDR3 contains 15 residues. Germline CDR1 reads DFQATT; CDR2 reads SNEGSKA (reference sequence). The chain's CDR3 is CSARDSRVNTGELFF. CDR3 nucleotides: TGCAGTGCTAGAGATTCCCGCGTGAACACCGGGGAGCTGTTTTTT.

The chain employs TRBV7-8 and TRBJ2-6; D ambiguous. Germline lookup yields CDR1 SGHVS and CDR2 FQNEAQ. This CDR3 comprises 14 residues. V was clipped by 3 bases and J by 2 bases, with 5 bases between them. This CDR3 reads CASSFSAGANVLTF. The CDR3 DNA is TGTGCCAGCAGCTTTTCAGCTGGGGCCAACGTCCTGACTTTC.

The rearrangement joins TRBV7-3 to TRBJ2-3; TRBD2 matches at 8 bases. The CDR3 totals 16 residues. Losses at the gene ends were 3 bases for V and 4 bases for J; bases not matched to a gene: 9. CDR1 is SGHTA and CDR2 is FQGTGA in the germline V gene. CDR3 DNA sequence: TGTGCCAGCAGCTTGTCCGGACTAGCATTAGCAGATACGCAGTATTTT. Its protein is CASSLSGLALADTQYF.

This sequence joins TRBV5-1 and TRBJ2-7; 7 nucleotides align to TRBD2. Germline V CDR1 and CDR2: SGHRS, YFSETQ. J was trimmed by 6 bases and V by 4 bases; bases with no gene match: 7. The CDR3 is made up of 13 amino acids. This CDR3 reads CASSGTIRGEQYF. CDR3 DNA sequence: TGCGCCAGCAGCGGGACTATACGGGGCGAGCAGTACTTC.

The sample holds many counts of this clonotype. The gene calls are TRBV5-1 and TRBJ2-7, with D tentatively TRBD2 (6 bases). The CDR3 consists of 15 residues. Trimming shortened V by 2 bases and J by 2 bases, and 14 bases separated the two germline ends. Germline-derived CDR1 and CDR2 are SGHRS and YFSETQ. CDR3 sequence: CASSLTGRPPYEQYF. The CDR3 bases are TGCGCCAGCAGCTTAACCGGGAGACCCCCCTACGAGCAGTACTTC.

This clonotype was found once. The chain couples TRBV7-2 to TRBJ2-1; 11 bases are shared with TRBD2. CDR3 length: 16 residues. V shed 5 bases and J 2 bases; nucleotides not matched to a gene: 5. Germline CDR1 SGHTA, CDR2 FQGNSA. Here the CDR3 DNA reads TGTGCCAGCAGCGCGTTTAGCGGGGGGGCCTACAATGAGCAGTTCTTC. Translated: CASSAFSGGAYNEQFF.

The V gene is TRBV12-3 or TRBV12-4, the J gene TRBJ2-3; tentative D call: TRBD2 (6 bases). Trimming removed 6 bases at V and 2 bases at J, with 12 bases between. This CDR3 has 14 residues. Written as DNA, the CDR3 is TGTGCCAGCAGCCTTCTAGCGAACACAGATACGCAGTATTTT. This encodes CASSLLANTDTQYF.

The rearrangement uses TRBV6-1 and TRBJ2-7; 7 nucleotides align to TRBD2. The CDR3 extends over 15 amino acids. Trimming removed 4 bases from V and 0 bases from J; junction bases left unmatched: 6. The germline V gene has CDR1 MNHNS and CDR2 SASEGT. CDR3 amino acids: CASSVTSADSYEQYF. CDR3 in DNA: TGTGCCAGCAGTGTCACTAGCGCCGACTCCTACGAGCAGTACTTC.

There are a few counts of this clonotype. The V and J genes are TRBV20-1 and TRBJ1-1; TRBD1 agrees at 7 bases. The CDR3 loop spans 17 amino acids. Germline CDR1 and CDR2: DFQATT and SNEGSKA (reference sequence). V was pared by 3 bases and J by 0 bases, with 13 bases of the junction left unmatched. CDR3 DNA: TGCAGTGCTAGTGTGTGGATCGTAGGGGGCCTGAACACTGAAGCTTTCTTT. Translation: CSASVWIVGGLNTEAFF.

This clonotype has at least ten counts. J is TRBJ2-3 and V is TRBV28, with D possibly TRBD2 on 5 matching bases. CDR3 length: 17 amino acids. The germline gives CDR1 MDHEN, CDR2 SYDVKM. V was cut by 5 bases and J by 0 bases, with 18 bases left in between. The CDR3 here is CASSPFKRSDSTDTQYF. CDR3 nucleotides: TGTGCCAGCAGTCCCTTCAAGCGGTCCGATAGCACAGATACGCAGTATTTT.

V usage is TRBV24-1 and J usage is TRBJ2-5, with D possibly TRBD2 on 6 matching bases. Trimming removed 6 bases at V and 7 bases at J, with 8 bases between. Germline CDR1 reads KGHDR; CDR2 reads SFDVKD. The CDR3 is made up of 11 amino acids. CDR3 coding DNA: TGTGCCACCAGTCGCGGGACGACCCAGTACTTC. As protein: CATSRGTTQYF.

This clonotype was recorded many times. This chain joins TRBV10-3 and TRBJ2-1; D is uncertain. Germline V CDR1 and CDR2: ENHRY, SYGVKD. The CDR3 runs 14 residues. V was trimmed by 6 bases and J by 6 bases, leaving 15 bases between them. This CDR3 reads CAISAPSRGNEQFF. The CDR3 coding sequence is TGTGCCATCAGCGCCCCTTCTAGAGGCAATGAGCAGTTCTTC.

This clonotype has at least ten counts. V usage is TRBV7-2 and J usage is TRBJ2-1; 9 positions agree with TRBD1. Trimming took 6 bases from V and 6 from J; bases not matched to a gene: 6. The length of the CDR3 is 14 residues. The germline CDR1 and CDR2 sequences are SGHTA and FQGNSA. The CDR3 nucleotides are TGTGCCAGCAGGGGACAGGGTGGGATCAATGAGCAGTTCTTC. The encoded protein is CASRGQGGINEQFF.

This clonotype turned up a few times. The V call is TRBV12-3 or TRBV12-4, the J call TRBJ2-7; TRBD2 is a possible D gene (6 bases). The CDR3 sequence is 13 residues long. The V end was cut by 7 bases, the J end by 7 bases, with 17 bases between. The DNA for the CDR3 is TGTGCCAGCAAAGATAGCGGAATGTGGGAGCAGTACTTC. It yields the protein CASKDSGMWEQYF.